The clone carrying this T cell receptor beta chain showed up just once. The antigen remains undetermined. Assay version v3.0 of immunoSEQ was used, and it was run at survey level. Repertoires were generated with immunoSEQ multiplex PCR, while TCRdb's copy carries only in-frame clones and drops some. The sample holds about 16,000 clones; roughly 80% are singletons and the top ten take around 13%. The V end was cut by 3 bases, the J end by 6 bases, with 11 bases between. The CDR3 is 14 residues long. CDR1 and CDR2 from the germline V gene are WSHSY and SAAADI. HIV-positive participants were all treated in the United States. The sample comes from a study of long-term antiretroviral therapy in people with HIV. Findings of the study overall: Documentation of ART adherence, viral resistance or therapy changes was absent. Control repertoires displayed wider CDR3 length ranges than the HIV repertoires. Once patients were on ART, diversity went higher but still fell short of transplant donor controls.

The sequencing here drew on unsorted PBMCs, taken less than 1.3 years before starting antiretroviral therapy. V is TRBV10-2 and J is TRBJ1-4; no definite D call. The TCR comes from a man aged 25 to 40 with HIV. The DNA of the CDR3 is TGCGCCAGCAGTGATGGGAAGATCCATGAAAAACTGTTTTTT. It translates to CASSDGKIHEKLFF.